The T cell receptor (beta chain) described here comes from a study of TIL therapy for anti-PD-1-resistant metastatic lung cancer. Deletions cut 3 bases from V and 6 bases from J, with 20 bases between. The germline CDR1 and CDR2 sequences are MNHEY and SMNVEV (reference sequence). This CDR3 region has 16 residues. Sequencing used immunoSEQ v3. Sequencing depth was around 2.2 million read pairs for survey level, about 5-6 million for deep. Produced via immunoSEQ multiplex PCR; TCRdb's table is partial and in-frame only. Of more than 15,000 clones in the sample, 75% to 80% were seen once. The time point denotes: pre-treatment sample, taken before nivolumab and TIL therapy.

The clonotype originates from a person aged 25-85 years with non-small cell lung cancer. The chain couples TRBV27 to TRBJ1-2; D unresolved. The sequences come from blood, collected at baseline. CDR3 sequence reads: CASSLSFPGNADGYTF. The CDR3 nucleotides are TGTGCCAGCAGTTTGTCTTTCCCCGGGAACGCCGATGGCTACACCTTC.